These T cell receptor beta chains were read from a single sample in a study of shared clonotypes between healthy human individuals. Sequencing was performed with immunoSEQ multiplex PCR; in TCRdb, only in-frame clones are kept and a portion is missing. The table includes roughly 2.2 million clones, around 90% detected once. Sequencing was performed on naive CD4+ T cells from PBMCs. The source of these receptors is a man between 18 and 29 years old in good health. Some clones in this sample may be carry-over from other donors' samples. The CDR3 runs from the conserved cysteine through the conserved F or W. D genes are given only for firm matches. Rows may omit the clone size; those that give it use once, few, many or a size class.

TRBJ1-1 NA TRBV11-2 NA TGTGCCAGCAGCCCGGGGGGAACTGAAGCTTTCTTT CASSPGGTEAFF
TRBJ1-1 TRBD1 TRBV7-2 NA TGTGCCAGCAGCTTAGTTTCCGGACAGGGGAACACTGAAGCTTTCTTT CASSLVSGQGNTEAFF
TRBJ2-7 TRBD2 TRBV6-5 NA TGTGCCAGCGACACTAGCGGGCGGTGGGGCAACGAGCAGTACTTC CASDTSGRWGNEQYF
TRBJ2-1 TRBD2 TRBV27 once TGTGCCAGCAGTTTGGAGCTAGCGGGAGGCAATGAGCAGTTCTTC CASSLELAGGNEQFF
TRBJ2-7 TRBD1 TRBV5-1 NA TGCGCCAGCAGCGGTTACCGGGACAGGGCCTACGAGCAGTACTTC CASSGYRDRAYEQYF
TRBJ2-5 NA TRBV9 NA TGTGCCAGCAGCCCAGGGGGGGGGCGAGGAGAGACCCAGTACTTC CASSPGGGRGETQYF
TRBJ1-4 TRBD1 TRBV19 NA TGTGCCAGTAGTGACCTCTGGACAGGCGGAGAAAAACTGTTTTTT CASSDLWTGGEKLFF
TRBJ2-7 NA TRBV11-2 NA TGTGCCAGCAGCTTGGACGTTCGGGGTTTGTACTTC CASSLDVRGLYF
TRBJ2-5 NA TRBV5-6 NA TGTGCCAGCAGCTCCCGTGAGACCCAGTACTTC CASSSRETQYF
TRBJ1-5 NA TRBV19 NA TGTGCCAGTAGTGTACAGGGTTCCCTCCAAGGGCCCCAGCATTTT CASSVQGSLQGPQHF
TRBJ2-2 NA TRBV5-1 NA TGCGCCAGCAGGGGGGACTCTAACACCGGGGAGCTGTTTTTT CASRGDSNTGELFF